This TCR beta chain originates from a study of cytomegalovirus exposure and HLA in healthy donors. Researchers ran the PCR with 60 Vbeta and 13 Jbeta primers. The assay was immunoSEQ multiplex PCR, and TCRdb's table has in-frame clones only and misses some. The sample has 170,000 or so clones; about three quarters are singletons. Findings and limits, study-wide: In a later analysis, compared with equally common non-associated chains, HLA-associated beta chains were more expanded. Available immune exposure information covered CMV serostatus only. Listed as cytomegalovirus-associated were 164 TCR beta chains.

Germline values: CDR1 SEHNR, CDR2 FQNEAQ (reference sequence). The CDR3 is 13 amino acids. V lost 1 base and J lost 3, with 6 bases in between. Healthy donors of bone marrow made up the group. Of note for this clone: The antigen is unknown.

The J gene is TRBJ1-1, the V gene TRBV7-9; no definite D call. The receptor was derived from a woman aged 50 to 60 in good health and CMV-seropositive. Sequencing was carried out using PBMCs. The CDR3, as DNA: TGTGCCAGCAGCTTAGAACGGGACACTGAAGCTTTCTTT. It specifies CASSLERDTEAFF.